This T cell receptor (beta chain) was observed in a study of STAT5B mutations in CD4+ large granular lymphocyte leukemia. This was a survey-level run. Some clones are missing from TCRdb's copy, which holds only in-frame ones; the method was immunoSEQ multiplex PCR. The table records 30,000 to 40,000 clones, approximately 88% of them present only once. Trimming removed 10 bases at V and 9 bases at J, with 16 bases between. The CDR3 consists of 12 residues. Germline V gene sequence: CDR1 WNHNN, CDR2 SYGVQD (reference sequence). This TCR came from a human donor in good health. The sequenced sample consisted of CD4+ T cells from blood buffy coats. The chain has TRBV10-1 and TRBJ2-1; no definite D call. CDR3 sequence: CATSTGDLEQFF. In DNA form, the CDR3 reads TGCGCCACCTCCACTGGGGATCTTGAGCAGTTCTTC.